The entry that follows covers one T cell receptor (beta chain) sequence. Antigen: not known. V was cut by 6 bases and J by 6 bases, with 12 bases left in between. The length of the CDR3 is 13 residues. In germline, CDR1 is MNHEY, CDR2 SMNVEV (reference sequence). This entry comes from a study of T cell responses to AZD1222 COVID-19 vaccine. The study, taken as a whole, reports: Of the AZD1222 recipients, only 5 or 6 were seropositive at baseline. Sampling captured repertoires only after the peak T cell response. Vaccine-related CD4 TCRs covered spike, predominating at 160-218 and 743-854. The breadth and depth of Spike-specific TCRs increased once two AZD1222 doses had been given.

TCRdb's copy holds only in-frame clones and misses some; the assay was immunoSEQ multiplex PCR. The table records fewer than 150,000 clones, around 89% of them present only once. The clonotype originates from an adult who received the AZD1222 COVID-19 vaccine. Here the sequenced sample was peripheral blood, taken 28 days after the second AZD1222 dose. The chain recombines TRBV27 with TRBJ1-5; D may be TRBD1 (5 bases). The CDR3 is CASSVRESQPQHF. The CDR3 coding sequence is TGTGCCAGCAGCGTCAGGGAAAGTCAGCCCCAGCATTTT.